This T cell receptor beta chain comes out of a study of blood T cell repertoires in COVID-19. Among Cohort 3 donors, those recovered had two negative PCRs, clearance, or symptom resolution. Trimming removed 3 bases from V and 3 bases from J, with 14 bases in between. CDR3 size: 15 residues. Germline lookup yields CDR1 MNHNS and CDR2 SASEGT. As originally analysed: Reference gene primer amplification in the assay estimated nucleated cell counts. TCRdb's table, derived via immunoSEQ multiplex PCR, lists solely in-frame clones and lacks some. V and J calls and clone size are those listed in that table; D and trimming were worked out from the DNA. The sample contains 200,000 to 250,000 clones, over 75% of which appear only once.

V and J are TRBV6-1 and TRBJ1-1; tentative D call: TRBD1 (5 bases). The sequencing input was PBMCs or T cells enriched from blood (not recorded which). The sequence came from a woman aged 55-70 years who had recovered from COVID-19. CDR3 region: CASSDPGRGDTEAFF. The DNA for the CDR3 is TGTGCCAGCAGTGATCCTGGACGGGGGGACACTGAAGCTTTCTTT.